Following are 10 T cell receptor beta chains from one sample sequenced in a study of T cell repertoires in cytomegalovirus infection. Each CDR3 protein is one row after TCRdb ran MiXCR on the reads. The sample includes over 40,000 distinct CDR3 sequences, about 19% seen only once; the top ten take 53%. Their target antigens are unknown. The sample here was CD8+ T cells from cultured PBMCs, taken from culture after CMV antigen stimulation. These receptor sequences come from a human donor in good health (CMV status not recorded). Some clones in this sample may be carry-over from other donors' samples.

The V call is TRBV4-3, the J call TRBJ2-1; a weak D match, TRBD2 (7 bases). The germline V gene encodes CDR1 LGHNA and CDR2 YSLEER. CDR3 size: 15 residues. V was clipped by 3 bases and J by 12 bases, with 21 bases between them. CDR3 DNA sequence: TGCGCCAGCAGCCAGGCGGGGGACACCGTACAGGGGCAGTTCTTC. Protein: CASSQAGDTVQGQFF.

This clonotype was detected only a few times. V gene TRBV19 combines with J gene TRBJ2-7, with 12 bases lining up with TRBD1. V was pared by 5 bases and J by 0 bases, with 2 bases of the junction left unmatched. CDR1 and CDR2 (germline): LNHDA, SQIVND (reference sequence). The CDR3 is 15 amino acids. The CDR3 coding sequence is TGTGCCAGTAGTGCGGGACAGGGGGCCTCCTACGAGCAGTACTTC. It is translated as CASSAGQGASYEQYF.

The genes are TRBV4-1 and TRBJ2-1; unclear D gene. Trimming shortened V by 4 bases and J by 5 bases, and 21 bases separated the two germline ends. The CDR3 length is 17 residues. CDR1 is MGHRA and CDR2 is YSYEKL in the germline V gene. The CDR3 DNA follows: TGCGCCAGCAGCCTATCCGGGCCCCTCATGCAGGACAATGAGCAGTTCTTC. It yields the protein CASSLSGPLMQDNEQFF.

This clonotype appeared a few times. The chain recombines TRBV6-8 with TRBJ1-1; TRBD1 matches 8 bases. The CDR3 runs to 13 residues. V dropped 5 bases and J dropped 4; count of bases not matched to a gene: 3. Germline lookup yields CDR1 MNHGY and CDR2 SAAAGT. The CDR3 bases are TGTGCCAGCAGTCAGGGGGCGGTCACTGAAGCTTTCTTT. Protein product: CASSQGAVTEAFF.

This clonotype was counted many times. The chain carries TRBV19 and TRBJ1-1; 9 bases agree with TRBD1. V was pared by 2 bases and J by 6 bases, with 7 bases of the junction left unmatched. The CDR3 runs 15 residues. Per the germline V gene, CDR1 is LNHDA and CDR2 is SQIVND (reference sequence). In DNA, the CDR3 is TGTGCCAGTAGTATAAGAGGACAGGGGACGGCTGAAGCTTTCTTT. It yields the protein CASSIRGQGTAEAFF.

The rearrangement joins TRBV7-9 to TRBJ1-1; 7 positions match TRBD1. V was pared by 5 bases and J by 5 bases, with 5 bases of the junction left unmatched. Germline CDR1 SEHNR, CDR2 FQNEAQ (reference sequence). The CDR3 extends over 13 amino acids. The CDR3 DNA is TGTGCCAGCAGCGCAACAGGGGAAACTGAAGCTTTCTTT. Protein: CASSATGETEAFF.

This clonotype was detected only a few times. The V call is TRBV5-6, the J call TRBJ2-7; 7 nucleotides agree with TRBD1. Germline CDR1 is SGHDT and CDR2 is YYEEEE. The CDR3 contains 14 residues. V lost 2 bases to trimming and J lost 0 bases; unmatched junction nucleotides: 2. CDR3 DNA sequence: TGTGCCAGCAGCTTCCGGACAGGCTCCTACGAGCAGTACTTC. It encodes CASSFRTGSYEQYF.

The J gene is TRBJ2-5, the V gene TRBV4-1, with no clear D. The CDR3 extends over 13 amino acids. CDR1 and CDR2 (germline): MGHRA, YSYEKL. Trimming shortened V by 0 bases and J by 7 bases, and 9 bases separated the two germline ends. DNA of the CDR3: TGCGCCAGCAGCCAAGAAGGGCTCGGGACCCAGTACTTC. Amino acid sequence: CASSQEGLGTQYF.

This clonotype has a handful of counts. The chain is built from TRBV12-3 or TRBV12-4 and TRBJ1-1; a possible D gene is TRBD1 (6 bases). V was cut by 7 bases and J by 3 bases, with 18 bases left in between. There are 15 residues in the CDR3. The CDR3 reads CASILQGRRDTEAFF. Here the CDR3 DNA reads TGTGCCAGCATCTTACAGGGTAGGAGGGACACTGAAGCTTTCTTT.

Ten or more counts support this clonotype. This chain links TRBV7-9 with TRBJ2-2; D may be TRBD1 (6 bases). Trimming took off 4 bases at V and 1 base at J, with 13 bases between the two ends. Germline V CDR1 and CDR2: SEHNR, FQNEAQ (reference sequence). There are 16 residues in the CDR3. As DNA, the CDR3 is TGTGCCAGCAGCTCAAACCGGGACAAGAACACCGGGGAGCTGTTTTTT. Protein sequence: CASSSNRDKNTGELFF.